The present TCR beta chain was sequenced within a study of early T cells in non-severe SARS-CoV-2 infection. Across the study: Sequenced material consisted of bulk RNA (from unsorted whole blood), and chains were unpaired. Study-level findings and limits: Matches to VDJdb favored anti-spike CD8 responses and missed private and CD4 specificities.

The count of this clonotype is one. Its antigen remains unknown. Individual cDNA molecules received unique molecular identifiers. TCRdb called the 5' RACE reads again in MiXCR, with one record for every CDR3 protein. This sample yields more than 65,000 distinct CDR3 sequences, of which roughly 15% are seen a single time; around 1.5% belongs to the top ten. Germline CDR1 is MNHEY and CDR2 is SVGEGT. The CDR3 runs 15 residues. V dropped 2 bases and J dropped 9 bases, with 17 bases sitting between them. Sequenced sample: whole blood. The chain joins TRBV6-2 or TRBV6-3 to TRBJ2-1, with D possibly being TRBD1 or TRBD2 (5 bases each). The TCR originated in an adult who was a healthcare worker with PCR-confirmed SARS-CoV-2 infection or an uninfected control (not recorded which). The CDR3 bases are TGTGCCAGCAGTTACGGGGACGTAGGTACACTTGAGCAGTTCTTC. It specifies CASSYGDVGTLEQFF.